The clone carrying this TCR beta chain came up many times. Its antigen is as yet unknown. The donor group consisted entirely of healthy Caucasians. This entry is derived from a study of identical twins. Study-level findings and limits: While abundant cord blood beta clonotypes carried fewer insertions, memory repertoires showed no such pattern. Out-of-frame alpha sequences common to twins exhibited an excess of low generation probability. Excess sharing by twins proved weaker in beta out-of-frame sequences.

TCRdb re-called the 5' RACE reads through MiXCR, storing one row per CDR3 protein. The table records about 210,000 distinct CDR3 sequences, around a tenth of them present only once. Sequencing was carried out using memory (CD45RO+) T cells sorted from blood. This sequence originates from a woman under 30 in good health.

The CDR3 sequence is CASSDHGQPNTEAFF. The CDR3 DNA reads TGCGCCAGCAGCGACCACGGCCAGCCGAACACTGAAGCTTTCTTT. The chain uses TRBV5-1 and TRBJ1-1; no clear D. The germline V gene encodes CDR1 SGHRS and CDR2 YFSETQ. Trimming removed 4 bases at V and 1 base at J, with 14 bases between. The CDR3 sequence is 15 residues long. The full variable domain, rest sourced from reference TRBV5-1 and TRBJ1-1, is KAGVTQTPRYLIKTRGQQVTLSCSPISGHRSVSWYQQTPGQGLQFLFEYFSETQRNKGNFPGRFSGRQFSNSRSEMNVSTLELGDSALYLCASSDHGQPNTEAFFGQGTRLTVV.